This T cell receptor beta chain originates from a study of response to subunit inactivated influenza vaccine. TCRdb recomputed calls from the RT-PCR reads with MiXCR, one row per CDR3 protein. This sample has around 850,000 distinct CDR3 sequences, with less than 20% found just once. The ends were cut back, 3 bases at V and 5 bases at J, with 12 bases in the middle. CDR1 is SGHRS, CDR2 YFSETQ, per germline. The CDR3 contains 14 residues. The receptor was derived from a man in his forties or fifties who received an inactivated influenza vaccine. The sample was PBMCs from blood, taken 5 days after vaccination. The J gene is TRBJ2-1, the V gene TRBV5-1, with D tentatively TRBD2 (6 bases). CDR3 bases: TGCGCCAGCAGCTCTTTAGCGGCGGACAATGAGCAGTTCTTC. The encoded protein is CASSSLAADNEQFF.